These 2 T cell receptor beta chains originate from one sample sequenced in a study of CD8 T cells in ankylosing spondylitis. TCRdb recomputed calls from the 5' RACE reads with MiXCR, one row per CDR3 protein. This repertoire shows roughly 38,000 distinct CDR3 sequences, about 9.3% found once; its top ten account for about a sixth. Sequencing was done on a sample of blood, either unsorted or a sorted T cell fraction (not recorded which). The receptor set was obtained from a male donor with ankylosing spondylitis or in good health (not recorded which).

In this sample, this clonotype turned up many times. The chain couples TRBV12-3 or TRBV12-4 to TRBJ2-2; perhaps TRBD2 as D (6 bases). Trimming left V 5 bases short and J 6 bases short, with 10 bases between. The CDR3 extends over 13 amino acids. CDR3 region: CASSIRESGELFF. The CDR3 DNA reads TGTGCCAGCAGTATCCGGGAGTCCGGGGAGCTGTTTTTT.

This clonotype was seen a few times. The chain is built from TRBV13 and TRBJ2-1, with D possibly TRBD2 on 6 matching bases. The CDR3 covers 16 residues. With 5 bases removed from V and 5 bases from J, the gap between germline ends came to 19 bases. Germline values: CDR1 PRHDT, CDR2 FYEKMQ (reference sequence). Here the CDR3 reads CASSPTTRGGNNEQFF. The CDR3 DNA reads as TGTGCCAGCAGCCCGACCACTAGGGGAGGCAACAATGAGCAGTTCTTC.